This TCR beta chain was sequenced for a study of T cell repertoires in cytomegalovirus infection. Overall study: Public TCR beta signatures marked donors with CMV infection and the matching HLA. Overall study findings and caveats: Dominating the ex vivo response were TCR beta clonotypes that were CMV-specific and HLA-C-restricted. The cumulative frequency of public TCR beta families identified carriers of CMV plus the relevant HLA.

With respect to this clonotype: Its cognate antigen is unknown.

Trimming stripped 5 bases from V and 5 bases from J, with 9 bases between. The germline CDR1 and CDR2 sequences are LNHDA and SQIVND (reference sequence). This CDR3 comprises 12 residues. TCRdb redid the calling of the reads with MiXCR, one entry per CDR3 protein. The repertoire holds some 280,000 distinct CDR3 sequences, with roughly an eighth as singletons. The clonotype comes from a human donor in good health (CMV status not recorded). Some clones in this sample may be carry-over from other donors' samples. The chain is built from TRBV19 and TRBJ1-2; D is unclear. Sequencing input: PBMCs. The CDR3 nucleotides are TGTGCCAGTAGTGCTACAGATTATGGCTACACCTTC. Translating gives CASSATDYGYTF.